Described below is a single T cell receptor (beta chain) sequence and its context. This sample stems from a study of blood T cell repertoires in COVID-19. This CDR3 is built from 18 residues. CDR1 and CDR2 (germline): LNHDA, SQIVND (reference sequence). V lost 5 bases to trimming and J lost 5 bases; unmatched junction nucleotides: 11. Data came from immunoSEQ multiplex PCR; TCRdb stores just in-frame clones and leaves some out. The sample holds over 250,000 clones, over 80% seen once. The rearrangement links TRBV19 to TRBJ2-1, with TRBD2 matching over 14 bases. Source material: peripheral blood. The TCR originated in a woman aged 40 to 50 who had recovered from COVID-19. The CDR3 loop reads CASSRRGLAGGHHNEQFF. For the CDR3, the DNA is TGTGCCAGTAGTCGCCGTGGACTAGCGGGGGGCCATCACAATGAGCAGTTCTTC.